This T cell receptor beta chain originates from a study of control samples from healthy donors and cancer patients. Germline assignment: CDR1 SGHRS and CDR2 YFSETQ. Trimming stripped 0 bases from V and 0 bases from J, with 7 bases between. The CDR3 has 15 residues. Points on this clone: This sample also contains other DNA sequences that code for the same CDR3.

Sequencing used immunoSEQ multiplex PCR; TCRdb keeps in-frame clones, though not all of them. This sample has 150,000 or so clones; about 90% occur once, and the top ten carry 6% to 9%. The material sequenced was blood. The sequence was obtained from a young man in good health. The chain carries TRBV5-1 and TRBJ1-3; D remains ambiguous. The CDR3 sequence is CASSLDGGSGNTIYF. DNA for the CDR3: TGCGCCAGCAGCTTGGACGGAGGCTCTGGAAACACCATATATTTT.